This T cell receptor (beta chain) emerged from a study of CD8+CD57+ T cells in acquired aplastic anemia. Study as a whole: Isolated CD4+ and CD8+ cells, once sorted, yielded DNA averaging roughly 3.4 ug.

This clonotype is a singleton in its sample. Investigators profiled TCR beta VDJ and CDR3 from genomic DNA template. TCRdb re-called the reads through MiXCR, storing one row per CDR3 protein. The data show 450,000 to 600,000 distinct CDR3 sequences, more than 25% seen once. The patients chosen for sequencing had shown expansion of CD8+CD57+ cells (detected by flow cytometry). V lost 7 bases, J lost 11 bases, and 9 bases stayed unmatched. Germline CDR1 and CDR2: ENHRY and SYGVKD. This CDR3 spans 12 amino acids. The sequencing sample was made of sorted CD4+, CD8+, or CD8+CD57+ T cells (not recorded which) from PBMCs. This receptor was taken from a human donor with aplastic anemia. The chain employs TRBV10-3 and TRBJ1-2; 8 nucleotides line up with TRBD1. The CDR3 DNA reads TGTGCCATCAAGAGCGGACAGGGATGGTACACCTTC. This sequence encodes CAIKSGQGWYTF.